This record covers a single T cell receptor beta chain. The target antigen is unknown. The entry originates in a study of T cell responses to AZD1222 COVID-19 vaccine. Findings and caveats of the study: It should be noted that donors were predominantly white British and more often female, and clonal diversity was possibly underestimated.

Trimming took off 5 bases at V and 0 bases at J, with 8 bases between the two ends. Germline V gene sequence: CDR1 KGHSH, CDR2 LQKENI. The CDR3 spans 13 residues. Libraries were prepared by immunoSEQ multiplex PCR; TCRdb keeps only in-frame clonotypes and omits some of them. The table lists about 100,000 clones, around 83% of them singletons. The chain is built from TRBV18 and TRBJ2-7; possible D gene TRBD2, 6 bases. The sequence came from an adult in good health. The source was peripheral blood, collected on day 0 of AZD1222 vaccination. The CDR3 spells CASSGGSSYEQYF. DNA of the CDR3: TGTGCCAGCTCAGGGGGGAGCTCCTACGAGCAGTACTTC.